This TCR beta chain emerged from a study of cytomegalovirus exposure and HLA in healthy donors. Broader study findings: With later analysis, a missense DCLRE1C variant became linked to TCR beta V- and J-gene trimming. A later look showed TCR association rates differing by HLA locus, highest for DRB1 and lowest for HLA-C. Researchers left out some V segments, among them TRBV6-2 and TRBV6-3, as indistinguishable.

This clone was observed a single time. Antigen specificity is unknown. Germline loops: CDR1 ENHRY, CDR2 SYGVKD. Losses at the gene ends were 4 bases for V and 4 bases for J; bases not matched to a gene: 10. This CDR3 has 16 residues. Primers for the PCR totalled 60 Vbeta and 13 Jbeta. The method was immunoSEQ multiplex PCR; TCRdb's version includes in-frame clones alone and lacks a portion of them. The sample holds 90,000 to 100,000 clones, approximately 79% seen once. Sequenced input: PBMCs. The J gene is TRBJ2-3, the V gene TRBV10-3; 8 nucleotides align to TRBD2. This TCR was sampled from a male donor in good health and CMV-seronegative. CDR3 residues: CAISVTSGGGSDTQYF. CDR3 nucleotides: TGTGCCATCAGTGTTACTAGCGGAGGGGGTTCAGATACGCAGTATTTT.